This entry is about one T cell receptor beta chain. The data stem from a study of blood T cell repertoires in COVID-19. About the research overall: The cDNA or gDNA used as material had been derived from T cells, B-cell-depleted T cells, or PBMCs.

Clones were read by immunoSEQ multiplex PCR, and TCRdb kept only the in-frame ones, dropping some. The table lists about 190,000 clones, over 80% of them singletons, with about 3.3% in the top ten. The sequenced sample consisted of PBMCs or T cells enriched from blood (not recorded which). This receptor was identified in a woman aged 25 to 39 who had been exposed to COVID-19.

The chain's CDR3 is CASSQDRGSNQPQHF. DNA of the CDR3: TGTGCCAGCAGCCAAGACAGGGGGAGCAATCAGCCCCAGCATTTT. This sequence joins TRBV27 and TRBJ1-5; 9 bases line up with TRBD1. Per the germline V gene, CDR1 is MNHEY and CDR2 is SMNVEV (reference sequence). The J segment lost 1 base and the V segment lost 6 bases, leaving 4 bases of the junction unmatched. The CDR3 runs 15 residues.